One and the same sample provided the 30 T cell receptor beta chains below, sequenced in a study of T cell repertoires and leukemia-associated antigens. TCRdb passed the 5' RACE reads through MiXCR, listing each CDR3 protein once. Of roughly 12,000 distinct CDR3 sequences in the sample, over 40% were seen once. Their specific antigens are unknown. The sequenced material came from CD3+ T cells sorted from blood and cultured. The source is a female donor in good health.

In its sample, this clonotype was seen a few times. J is TRBJ2-3 and V is TRBV29-1; D ambiguous. Germline V gene sequence: CDR1 SQVTM, CDR2 ANQGSEA. CDR3 size: 14 residues. V shed 5 bases and J shed 4 bases, with 16 bases lying between them. CDR3 coding DNA: TGCAGCGTTAGAGTACCCGTCGGTGCAGATACGCAGTATTTT. Translation gives CSVRVPVGADTQYF.

The J gene is TRBJ2-1, the V gene TRBV20-1; no clear D. This CDR3 is built from 15 residues. In germline, CDR1 is DFQATT, CDR2 SNEGSKA (reference sequence). V shed 1 base and J shed 6 bases, with 16 bases lying between them. The CDR3 DNA follows: TGCAGTGCTAGAGTTGGAGCACTTGCTGGCAATGAGCAGTTCTTC. Translated, it gives CSARVGALAGNEQFF.

This clonotype occurred many times. The chain combines TRBV7-2 with TRBJ2-6; D may be TRBD1 (5 bases). Germline V gene data show CDR1 as SGHTA and CDR2 as FQGNSA. V was clipped by 3 bases and J by 4 bases, with 10 bases between them. The CDR3 sequence is 15 residues long. The CDR3 DNA reads TGTGCCAGCAGCTTTGCAGGGTTCGGGGCCAACGTCCTGACTTTC. Protein product: CASSFAGFGANVLTF.

This clonotype was found many times. The chain combines TRBV10-1 with TRBJ1-1; D remains ambiguous. The germline V gene encodes CDR1 WNHNN and CDR2 SYGVQD (reference sequence). This CDR3 has 13 amino acids. The V end lost 6 bases, the J end lost 1 base, and 9 bases lay between the germline ends. The CDR3 here is CASSQERNTEAFF. CDR3 coding DNA: TGCGCCAGCAGCCAGGAAAGGAACACTGAAGCTTTCTTT.

This clonotype was recorded at least ten times. This chain links TRBV27 with TRBJ2-7; 8 nucleotides match TRBD2. Trimming took 6 bases from V and 4 from J; bases not matched to a gene: 8. CDR3 size: 14 residues. Germline CDR1 and CDR2: MNHEY and SMNVEV (reference sequence). In DNA, the CDR3 is TGTGCCAGCAGAGACCTCGGGGGGGGATACGAGCAGTACTTC. Translation: CASRDLGGGYEQYF.

This clonotype was observed a single time. The chain links TRBV15 to TRBJ2-2; a weak D match, TRBD2 (7 bases). Germline V gene lookup returns CDR1 LNHNV and CDR2 YYDKDF (reference sequence). The length of the CDR3 is 16 residues. The CDR3 coding sequence is TGTCCGACAAGCAGAGACAGGCGGGAGACGGTCGGGGAGCTGTTTTTT. Amino acids: CPTSRDRRETVGELFF.

The chain has TRBV24-1 and TRBJ2-2; unclear D gene. V gave up 5 bases and J gave up 4 bases, with 7 bases separating them. Per germline, CDR1 KGHDR and CDR2 SFDVKD. The CDR3 loop spans 13 amino acids. For the CDR3, the DNA is TGTGCCACCAGTGGCATGGGCACCGGGGAGCTGTTTTTT. Amino acids: CATSGMGTGELFF.

The chain combines TRBV4-3 with TRBJ2-5, with D uncertain. V was trimmed by 3 bases and J by 3 bases, leaving 8 bases between them. This CDR3 is built from 13 residues. Germline V CDR1 and CDR2: LGHNA, YSLEER. CDR3 nucleotides: TGCGCCAGCAGCCACCGCGATAAAGAGACCCAGTACTTC. Amino acids: CASSHRDKETQYF.

This clonotype was observed a single time. The junction departs from germline at one end; a sequencing error may be responsible. The V call is TRBV7-9, the J call TRBJ2-1; 9 bases align to TRBD2. Germline lookup yields CDR1 SEHNR and CDR2 FQNEAQ (reference sequence). The CDR3 sequence is 14 residues long. CDR3 nucleotide sequence: TGTGCCAGCAGCTTCTGGACTAGCGTCGATGAGCAGTCCTTC. This sequence encodes CASSFWTSVDEQSF.

In this sample, this clonotype turned up many times. This chain joins TRBV5-5 and TRBJ2-4, with 8 bases fitting TRBD1. J was trimmed by 15 bases and V by 0 bases; bases with no gene match: 5. The germline gives CDR1 SGHKS, CDR2 YYEKEE (reference sequence). The CDR3 has 12 residues. CDR3 DNA sequence: TGTGCCAGCAGCTTGGACCCAGGACAGGGGTACTTC. Protein product: CASSLDPGQGYF. The entire variable domain, with the rest obtained from reference TRBV5-5 and TRBJ2-4, is as follows: DAGVTQSPTHLIKTRGQQVTLRCSPISGHKSVSWYQQVLGQGPQFIFQYYEKEERGRGNFPDRFSARQFPNYSSELNVNALLLGDSALYLCASSLDPGQGYFGAGTRLSVL.

This chain uses TRBV12-3 or TRBV12-4 with TRBJ1-1, with D perhaps matching TRBD1 (5 bases). The CDR3 sequence is 14 residues long. V was pared by 3 bases and J by 1 base, with 9 bases between. In DNA form, the CDR3 reads TGTGCCAGCAGTTTTCATGGGGCGAACACTGAAGCTTTCTTT. Encoded protein: CASSFHGANTEAFF.

This clonotype was recorded many times. The chain employs TRBV5-1 and TRBJ2-2; D tentatively fits TRBD1 or TRBD2 (5 bases each). The CDR3 extends over 16 amino acids. Germline CDR1 SGHRS, CDR2 YFSETQ. V lost 6 bases to trimming and J lost 3 bases, with 18 bases between them. CDR3 nucleotide sequence: TGCGCCAGCACAAACACCGGGACGGAAGACACCGGGGAGCTGTTTTTT. Protein: CASTNTGTEDTGELFF.

This clonotype is medium-sized by share. The CDR3 bases are TGTGCCAGCAGTTTAGGACAGGAAGAGTACTTC. Protein product: CASSLGQEEYF. The V and J genes are TRBV12-3 or TRBV12-4 and TRBJ2-4, with D possibly TRBD1 on 6 matching bases. The CDR3 runs to 11 residues. Trimming took off 1 base at V and 14 bases at J, with 9 bases between the two ends.

The sample holds a few counts of this clonotype. The CDR3 DNA is TGTGCCAGCAGCCCAAGGGCGGGGGGCGAGTCCAATGAGCAGTTCTTC. It translates to CASSPRAGGESNEQFF. This chain uses TRBV4-2 with TRBJ2-1, with 8 bases identical to TRBD2. In germline, CDR1 is LGHNA, CDR2 YNFKEQ. The CDR3 is 16 amino acids. Trimming removed 4 bases from V and 6 bases from J; junction bases left unmatched: 11.

For this clonotype: A read error may account for a junction end that differs from germline. The CDR3 coding sequence is TGTGCCGGCAGCTCCTATACCTACGAGCAGTACTTC. This sequence encodes CAGSSYTYEQYF. The chain uses TRBV7-2 and TRBJ2-7; D ambiguous. The CDR3 runs 12 residues. Germline-derived CDR1 and CDR2 are SGHTA and FQGNSA.

The gene calls are TRBV5-1 and TRBJ2-6; D remains unclear. Germline loops: CDR1 SGHRS, CDR2 YFSETQ. CDR3 length equals 13 residues. V was shortened by 7 bases and J by 3 bases, with 8 bases between the two germline ends. CDR3 in DNA: TGCGCCAGCGTTACGGTTGGGGCCAACGTCCTGACTTTC. This encodes CASVTVGANVLTF.

The J gene is TRBJ2-7, the V gene TRBV10-3, with D possibly being TRBD2 (7 bases). Germline V CDR1 and CDR2: ENHRY, SYGVKD. The CDR3 consists of 17 residues. V dropped 4 bases and J dropped 4 bases, with 23 bases sitting between them. CDR3 DNA sequence: TGTGCCATCAGTGGAGGGGGGCTAGCGGACCTAGGGTACGAGCAGTACTTC. Amino acid sequence: CAISGGGLADLGYEQYF.

This clonotype was counted ten times or more. The chain links TRBV19 to TRBJ2-1; a possible D gene is TRBD1 (5 bases). The CDR3 is made up of 17 amino acids. Trimming took off 3 bases at V and 0 bases at J, with 15 bases between the two ends. From germline, CDR1 is LNHDA and CDR2 SQIVND (reference sequence). Written as DNA, the CDR3 is TGTGCCAGTAGTATTGACCCGGACACATTCTCCTACAATGAGCAGTTCTTC. Translated: CASSIDPDTFSYNEQFF.

This clonotype came up many times. The genes are TRBV29-1 and TRBJ2-3; D perhaps matches TRBD2 (5 bases). Germline V gene sequence: CDR1 SQVTM, CDR2 ANQGSEA. CDR3 size: 15 residues. Deletions cut 5 bases from V and 0 bases from J, with 15 bases between. This chain's CDR3 is CSVPYPDWSTDTQYF. As DNA, the CDR3 is TGCAGCGTTCCATACCCGGACTGGAGCACAGATACGCAGTATTTT.

At least ten counts were recorded for this clonotype. The gene calls are TRBV5-4 and TRBJ1-4, with TRBD1 as a possible D gene (6 bases). The germline V gene has CDR1 SGHNT and CDR2 YYREEE (reference sequence). The CDR3 contains 15 residues. The ends were cut back, 4 bases at V and 6 bases at J, with 16 bases in the middle. CDR3 sequence reads: CASSLRTELHEKLFF. DNA of the CDR3: TGTGCCAGCAGCCTCCGGACAGAGTTACATGAAAAACTGTTTTTT.

V is TRBV6-6 and J is TRBJ2-2; D uncertain. Germline V gene sequence: CDR1 MNHNY, CDR2 SVGAGI (reference sequence). Trimming cost V 7 bases and J 8 bases, with 11 bases left between them. The length of the CDR3 is 12 residues. The CDR3 here is CASTLGPGELFF. In DNA form, the CDR3 reads TGTGCCAGCACCCTAGGGCCTGGGGAGCTGTTTTTT.

This clonotype occurred a few times. This rearrangement joins TRBV4-3 to TRBJ2-1; 8 bases are a match to TRBD2. The CDR3 length is 15 residues. Per the germline V gene, CDR1 is LGHNA and CDR2 is YSLEER. Trimming at V came to 3 bases and at J to 7 bases, leaving 8 bases not matched to a gene. The chain's CDR3 is CASSHGTRNGNEQFF. DNA for the CDR3: TGCGCCAGCAGCCACGGGACTAGGAACGGTAATGAGCAGTTCTTC.

This sequence joins TRBV3-1 and TRBJ2-1, with unresolved D. The V end lost 0 bases, the J end lost 12 bases, and 9 bases lay between the germline ends. Germline loops: CDR1 LGHDT, CDR2 YNNKEL (reference sequence). This CDR3 is built from 12 residues. The CDR3 sequence is CASSQERRGQFF. The CDR3 DNA sequence: TGTGCCAGCAGCCAAGAAAGGCGAGGGCAGTTCTTC.

This clonotype was recorded only once. This chain uses TRBV4-1 with TRBJ2-5; TRBD1 aligns across 8 bases. CDR3 length: 14 amino acids. V was pared by 4 bases and J by 4 bases, with 5 bases of the junction left unmatched. From germline, CDR1 is MGHRA and CDR2 YSYEKL. The CDR3 DNA reads as TGCGCCAGCAGCCGGGGACAGGATGTAGAGACCCAGTACTTC. The encoded protein is CASSRGQDVETQYF.

A remark on this clonotype: A junction end diverges from the germline sequence, so it may reflect a read error. The genes are TRBV9 and TRBJ2-3; D perhaps matches TRBD1 (7 bases). The length of the CDR3 is 14 residues. The germline gives CDR1 SGDLS, CDR2 YYNGEE. CDR3 in amino acids: CASSDGRGEDAQYF. The CDR3, as DNA: TGTGCCAGCAGCGACGGCAGGGGGGAAGATGCGCAGTATTTC.

J is TRBJ1-1 and V is TRBV29-1; a possible D gene is TRBD1 (5 bases). Trimming removed 5 bases from V and 11 bases from J, with 21 bases in between. This CDR3 comprises 13 residues. CDR1 is SQVTM, CDR2 ANQGSEA, per germline. As DNA, the CDR3 is TGCAGCGTTTTTAGGGACCTGTACGCCACGGCTTTCTTT. It yields the protein CSVFRDLYATAFF. Full variable domain (outside the CDR3, taken from reference TRBV29-1 and TRBJ1-1): SAVISQKPSRDICQRGTSLTIQCQVDSQVTMMFWYRQQPGQSLTLIATANQGSEATYESGFVIDKFPISRPNLTFSTLTVSNMSPEDSSIYLCSVFRDLYATAFFGQGTRLTVV.

The V gene is TRBV20-1, the J gene TRBJ2-4; D gene uncertain. V lost 6 bases, J lost 6 bases, and 18 bases lay in between. CDR1 DFQATT and CDR2 SNEGSKA come from the germline V gene (reference sequence). The length of the CDR3 is 14 residues. The CDR3 sequence: CSAAVGTIINIQYF. The CDR3 DNA is TGCAGTGCCGCGGTCGGAACTATCATAAACATTCAGTACTTC.

The gene calls are TRBV4-1 and TRBJ1-5; tentatively, D is TRBD1 (6 bases). Germline assignment: CDR1 MGHRA and CDR2 YSYEKL. This CDR3 has 16 residues. V was shortened by 4 bases and J by 1 base, with 14 bases between the two germline ends. CDR3: CASSPTGTPSNQPQHF. Here the CDR3 DNA reads TGCGCCAGCAGCCCGACCGGGACACCGAGCAATCAGCCCCAGCATTTT.

This clonotype is deemed medium-sized (0.01 to 0.1%). V usage is TRBV6-6 and J usage is TRBJ1-2; tentatively, D is TRBD1 (6 bases). The length of the CDR3 is 14 residues. V was pared by 4 bases and J by 4 bases, with 13 bases between. Germline V gene sequence: CDR1 MNHNY, CDR2 SVGAGI (reference sequence). The CDR3 coding sequence is TGTGCCAGCAGTTCCCAGGGGCATAGCTATGGCTACACCTTC. Translated, it gives CASSSQGHSYGYTF.

The chain combines TRBV20-1 with TRBJ2-3; TRBD2 is a possible D gene (6 bases). The V gene's germline CDR1 is DFQATT and CDR2 SNEGSKA (reference sequence). The V end lost 5 bases, the J end lost 7 bases, and 22 bases lay between the germline ends. The CDR3 runs 15 residues. CDR3 coding DNA: TGCAGTGCTCCAACCCGACTAGTACATCCCAATACGCAGTATTTT. It codes for CSAPTRLVHPNTQYF.